The 2 T cell receptor beta chains listed next were all sequenced from one sample in a study of a mutant IDH1 vaccine in newly diagnosed glioma. The antigens of these receptors remain unknown. Time point in this sample: week 35, safety follow-up. What each vaccine dose contained was 300 ug of mutant IDH1 20-mer peptide, accompanied by topical imiquimod. TCRdb's copy holds only in-frame clones and misses some; the assay was immunoSEQ multiplex PCR. The data contain tens of thousands of clones, 84% of them singletons. The specimen was PBMCs, collected from a glioma patient whose treatment included an IDH1 peptide vaccine. The receptors derive from a man younger than 35 with glioma.

The chain links TRBV15 to TRBJ2-7; a weak D match, TRBD2 (5 bases). Deletions cut 3 bases from V and 2 bases from J, with 5 bases between. CDR3 size: 12 residues. CDR1 and CDR2 (germline): LNHNV, YYDKDF (reference sequence). The CDR3 is CATSSGTYEQYF. In DNA, the CDR3 is TGTGCCACCAGCAGCGGGACCTACGAGCAGTACTTC.

The rearrangement links TRBV5-1 to TRBJ1-3; D possibly corresponds to TRBD1 (6 bases). Germline CDR1 SGHRS, CDR2 YFSETQ. This CDR3 contains 14 residues. Trimming cost V 4 bases and J 2 bases, with 10 bases left between them. CDR3 nucleotides: TGCGCCAGCAGCCTCGGACAGCCTGGAAACACCATATATTTT. Protein: CASSLGQPGNTIYF.